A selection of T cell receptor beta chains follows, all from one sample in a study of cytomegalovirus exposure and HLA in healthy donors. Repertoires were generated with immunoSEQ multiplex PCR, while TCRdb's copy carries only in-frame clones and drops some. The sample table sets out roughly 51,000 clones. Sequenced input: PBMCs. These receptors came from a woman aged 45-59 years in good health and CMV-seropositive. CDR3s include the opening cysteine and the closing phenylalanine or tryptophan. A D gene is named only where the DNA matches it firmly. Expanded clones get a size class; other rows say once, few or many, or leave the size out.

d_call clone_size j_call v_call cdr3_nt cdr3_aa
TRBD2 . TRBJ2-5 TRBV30 TGTGCCTGGAGGGGAGGGGAGACCCAGTACTTC CAWRGGETQYF
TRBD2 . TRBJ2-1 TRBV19 TGTGCCAGTAGTGGCATAGCGGGGCCATACAATGAGCAGTTCTTC CASSGIAGPYNEQFF
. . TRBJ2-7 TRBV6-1 TGTGCCAGCAGGGGTCGGGGGACCTCCTACGAGCAGTACTTC CASRGRGTSYEQYF
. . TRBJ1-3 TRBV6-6 TGTGCCAGCAGTTACAGCTTGGGGGGTCAAGGAAACACCATATATTTT CASSYSLGGQGNTIYF
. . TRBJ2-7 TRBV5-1 TGCGCCAGCAGCGCTCGGCCGGGACTGGGTCTTGACGAGCAGTACTTC CASSARPGLGLDEQYF
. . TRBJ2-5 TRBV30 TGTGCCTGGAGTGTTTTTGGGGGCCAGGCCCAAGAGACCCAGTACTTC CAWSVFGGQAQETQYF
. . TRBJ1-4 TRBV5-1 TGCGCCAGCAGCCGGGCACAGACCAGGGGAAATGAAAAACTGTTTTTT CASSRAQTRGNEKLFF
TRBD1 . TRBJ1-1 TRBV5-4 TGTGCCAGCAGCGCGGACAGGGGAAGAGCTTTCTTT CASSADRGRAFF
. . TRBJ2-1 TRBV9 TGTGCCAGCAGCCCCTCGGGTGGGGGGGAGCAGTTCTTC CASSPSGGGEQFF
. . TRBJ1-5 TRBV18 TGTGCCAGCTCACCCGGCAGGGGTGCACAGCCCCAGCATTTT CASSPGRGAQPQHF
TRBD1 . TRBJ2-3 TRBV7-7 TGTGCCAGCAGTTCCAATACAGGGGCAGATACGCAGTATTTT CASSSNTGADTQYF
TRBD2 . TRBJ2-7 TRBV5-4 TGTGCCAGCAGCTTGGTGGCTAGCGGGGGGACCTACGAGCAGTACTTC CASSLVASGGTYEQYF
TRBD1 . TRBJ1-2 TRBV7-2 TGTGCCAGCAGCCGGGAAGGGGGCTACCGTAACTATGGCTACACCTTC CASSREGGYRNYGYTF
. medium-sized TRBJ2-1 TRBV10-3 TGTGCCATCAGTGGGGGGCCGTACAATGAGCAGTTCTTC CAISGGPYNEQFF
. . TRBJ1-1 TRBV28 TGTGCCAGCCGTGGAAGGGGATATGTCACTGAAGCTTTCTTT CASRGRGYVTEAFF
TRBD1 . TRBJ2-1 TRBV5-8 TGTGCCAGCAGCTTGAGGGGGCGAGGGTGGAATGAGCAGTTCTTC CASSLRGRGWNEQFF
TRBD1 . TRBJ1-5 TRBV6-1 TGTGCCAGCAGAGCCTCCGGGACAGTTAATCAGCCCCAGCATTTT CASRASGTVNQPQHF
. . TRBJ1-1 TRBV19 TGTGCCAGTATGGACAGAAACACTGAAGCTTTCTTT CASMDRNTEAFF
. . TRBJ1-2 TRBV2 TGTGCCAGCAGGGCGGACAGCCACTATGGCTACACCTTC CASRADSHYGYTF
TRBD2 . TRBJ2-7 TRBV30 TGTGCCTGGAACGGGGGGGCGTACGAGCAGTACTTC CAWNGGAYEQYF
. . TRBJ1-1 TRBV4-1 TGCGCCAGCAGCCAAGATCCGGCGGGCGGGAGTGAAGCTTTCTTT CASSQDPAGGSEAFF